The clone carrying this TCR beta chain was detected a few times. This sample was taken from a study of human T cells and chemical hapten exposure. TCRdb fed the RACE reads into MiXCR, producing one record per CDR3 protein. Here the sample spans about 74,000 distinct CDR3 sequences, around a third being singletons. Sample time point: patch test 1, 2 weeks after DPC sensitization. Stated treatment: therapeutic diphenylcyclopropenone sensitization with weekly scalp DPC. V lost 6 bases, J lost 6 bases, and 9 bases lay in between. Germline V gene sequence: CDR1 SEHNR, CDR2 FQNEAQ (reference sequence). The CDR3 is made up of 11 amino acids.

The rearrangement joins TRBV7-9 to TRBJ2-7; no clear D gene. The source was whole blood, collected in connection with sensitization to the hapten diphenylcyclopropenone (DPC). The clonotype was recovered from a man in his forties with alopecia areata. Some clones in this sample may be carry-over from other donors' samples. CDR3 nucleotides: TGTGCCAGCAGTCCCCTGGGCGAGCAGTACTTC. This translates into CASSPLGEQYF.